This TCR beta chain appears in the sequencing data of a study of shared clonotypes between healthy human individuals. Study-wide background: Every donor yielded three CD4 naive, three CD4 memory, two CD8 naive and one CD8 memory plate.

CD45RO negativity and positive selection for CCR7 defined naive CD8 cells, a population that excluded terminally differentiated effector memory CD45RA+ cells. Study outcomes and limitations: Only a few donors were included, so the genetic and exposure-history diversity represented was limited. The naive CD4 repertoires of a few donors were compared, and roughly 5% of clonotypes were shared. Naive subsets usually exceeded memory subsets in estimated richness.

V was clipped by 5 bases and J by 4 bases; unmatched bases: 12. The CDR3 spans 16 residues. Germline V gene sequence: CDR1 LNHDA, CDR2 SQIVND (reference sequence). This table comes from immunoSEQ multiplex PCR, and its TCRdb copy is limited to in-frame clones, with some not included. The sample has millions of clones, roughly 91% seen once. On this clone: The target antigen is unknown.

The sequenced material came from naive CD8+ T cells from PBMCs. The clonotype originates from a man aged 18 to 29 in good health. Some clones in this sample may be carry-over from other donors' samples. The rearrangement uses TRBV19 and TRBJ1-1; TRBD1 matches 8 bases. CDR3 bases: TGTGCCAGTAGTCCAGGACAGGGCTATGAAAGCACTGAAGCTTTCTTT. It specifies CASSPGQGYESTEAFF.